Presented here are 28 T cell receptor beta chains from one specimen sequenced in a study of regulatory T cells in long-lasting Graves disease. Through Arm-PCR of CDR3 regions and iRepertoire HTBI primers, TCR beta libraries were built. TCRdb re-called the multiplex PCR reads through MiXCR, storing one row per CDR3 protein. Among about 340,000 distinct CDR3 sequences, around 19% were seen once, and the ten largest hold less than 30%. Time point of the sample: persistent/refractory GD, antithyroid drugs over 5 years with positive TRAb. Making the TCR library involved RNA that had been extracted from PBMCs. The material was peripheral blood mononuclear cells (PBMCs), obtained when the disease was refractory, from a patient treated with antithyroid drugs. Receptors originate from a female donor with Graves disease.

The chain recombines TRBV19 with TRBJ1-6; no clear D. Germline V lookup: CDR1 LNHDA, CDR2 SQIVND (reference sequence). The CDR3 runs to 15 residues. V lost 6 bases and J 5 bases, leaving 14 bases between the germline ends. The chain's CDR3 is CASRRPWPNNSPLHF. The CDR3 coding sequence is TGTGCCAGTAGACGTCCCTGGCCCAATAATTCACCCCTCCACTTT. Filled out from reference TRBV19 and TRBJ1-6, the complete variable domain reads DGGITQSPKYLFRKEGQNVTLSCEQNLNHDAMYWYRQDPGQGLRLIYYSQIVNDFQKGDIAEGYSVSREKKESFPLTVTSAQKNPTAFYLCASRRPWPNNSPLHFGNGTRLTVT.

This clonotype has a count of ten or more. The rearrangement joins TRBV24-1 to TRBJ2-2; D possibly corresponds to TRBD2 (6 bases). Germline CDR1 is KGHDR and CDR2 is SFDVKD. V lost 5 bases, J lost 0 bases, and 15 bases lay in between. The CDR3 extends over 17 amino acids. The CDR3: CATSAFQLAANTGELFF. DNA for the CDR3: TGTGCCACCAGTGCCTTTCAATTAGCGGCGAACACCGGGGAGCTGTTTTTT.

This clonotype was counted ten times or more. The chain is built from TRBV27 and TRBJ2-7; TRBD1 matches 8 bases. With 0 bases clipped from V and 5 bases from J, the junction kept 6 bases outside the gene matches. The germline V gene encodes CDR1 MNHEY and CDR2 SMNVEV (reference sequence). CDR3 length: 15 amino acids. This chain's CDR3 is CASSLSAGTGDEQYF. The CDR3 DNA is TGTGCCAGCAGTTTATCCGCCGGGACAGGCGACGAGCAGTACTTC.

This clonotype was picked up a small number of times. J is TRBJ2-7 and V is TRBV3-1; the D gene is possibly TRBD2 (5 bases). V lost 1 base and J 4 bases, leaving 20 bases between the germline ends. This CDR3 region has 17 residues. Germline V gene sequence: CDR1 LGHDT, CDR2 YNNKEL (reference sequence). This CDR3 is CASSQAPRATRGYEQYF. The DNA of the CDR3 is TGTGCCAGCAGCCAAGCTCCGAGGGCAACCCGCGGATACGAGCAGTACTTC.

The CDR3 DNA follows: TGTGCCAGCTCACCAGACCGGACTAGCACAGATACGCAGTATTTT. Protein: CASSPDRTSTDTQYF. This rearrangement joins TRBV18 to TRBJ2-3; possibly TRBD2 for D (5 bases). The CDR3 runs to 15 residues. V lost 2 bases and J 0 bases, leaving 9 bases between the germline ends. Germline V CDR1 and CDR2: KGHSH, LQKENI.

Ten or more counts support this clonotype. The CDR3 sequence: CASSFPPGVENNSPLHF. The CDR3 nucleotides are TGTGCCAGCAGTTTCCCACCGGGGGTAGAAAATAATTCACCCCTCCACTTT. The chain couples TRBV28 to TRBJ1-6; possible D gene TRBD1, 5 bases. In germline, CDR1 is MDHEN, CDR2 SYDVKM. Trimming took off 3 bases at V and 5 bases at J, with 17 bases between the two ends. CDR3 length: 17 amino acids.

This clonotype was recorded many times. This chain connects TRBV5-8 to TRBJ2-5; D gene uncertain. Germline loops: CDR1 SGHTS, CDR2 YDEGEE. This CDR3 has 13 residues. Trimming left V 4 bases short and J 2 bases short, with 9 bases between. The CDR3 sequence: CASSPFPQETQYF. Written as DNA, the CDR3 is TGTGCCAGCAGCCCGTTTCCTCAAGAGACCCAGTACTTC.

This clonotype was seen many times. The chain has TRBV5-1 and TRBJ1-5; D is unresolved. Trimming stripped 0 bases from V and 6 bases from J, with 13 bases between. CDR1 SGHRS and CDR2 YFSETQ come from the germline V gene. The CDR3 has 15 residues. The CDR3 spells CASSLGDTLGQPQHF. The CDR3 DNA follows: TGCGCCAGCAGCTTGGGAGACACGTTGGGTCAGCCCCAGCATTTT.

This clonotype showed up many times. The CDR3 DNA reads as TGTGCCAGCAGACCTATCGAAGGGGTCTATGCTTTCTTT. Amino acids: CASRPIEGVYAFF. The J gene is TRBJ1-1, the V gene TRBV2; weak D call: TRBD1 (5 bases). V was clipped by 6 bases and J by 11 bases, with 19 bases between them. The CDR3 totals 13 residues. Germline V gene sequence: CDR1 SNHLY, CDR2 FYNNEI.

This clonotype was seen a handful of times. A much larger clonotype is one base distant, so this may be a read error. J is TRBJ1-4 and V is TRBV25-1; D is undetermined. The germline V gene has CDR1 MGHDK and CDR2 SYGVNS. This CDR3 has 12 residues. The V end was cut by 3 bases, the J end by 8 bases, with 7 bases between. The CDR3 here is CASSERREKLFF. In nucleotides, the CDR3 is TGTGCCAGCAGTGAGAGGAGGGAAAAACTGTTTTTT.

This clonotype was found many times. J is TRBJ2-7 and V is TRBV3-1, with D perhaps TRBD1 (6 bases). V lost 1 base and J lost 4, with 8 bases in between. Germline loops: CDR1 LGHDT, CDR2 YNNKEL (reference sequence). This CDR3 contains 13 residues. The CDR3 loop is CASSQATGYEQYF. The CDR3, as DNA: TGTGCCAGCAGCCAAGCAACAGGGTACGAGCAGTACTTC.

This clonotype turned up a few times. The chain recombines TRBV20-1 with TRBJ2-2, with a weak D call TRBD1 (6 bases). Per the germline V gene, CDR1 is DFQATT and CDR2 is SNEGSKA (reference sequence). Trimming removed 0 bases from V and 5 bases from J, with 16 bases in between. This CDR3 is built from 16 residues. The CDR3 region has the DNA TGCAGTGCTAGAGATCGGGGCAGGGGAGAAACCGGGGAGCTGTTTTTT. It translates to CSARDRGRGETGELFF.

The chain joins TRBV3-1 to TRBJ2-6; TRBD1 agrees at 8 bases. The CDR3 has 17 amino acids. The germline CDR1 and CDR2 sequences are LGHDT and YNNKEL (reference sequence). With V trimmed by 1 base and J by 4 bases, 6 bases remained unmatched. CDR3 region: CASSQAPGGSGANVLTF. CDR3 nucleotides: TGTGCCAGCAGCCAAGCTCCAGGGGGCTCGGGGGCCAACGTCCTGACTTTC.

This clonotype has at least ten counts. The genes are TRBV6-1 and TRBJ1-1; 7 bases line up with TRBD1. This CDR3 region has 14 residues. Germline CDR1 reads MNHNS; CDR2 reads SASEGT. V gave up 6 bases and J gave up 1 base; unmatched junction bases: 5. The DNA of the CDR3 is TGTGCCAGCAGACCGGGACAGAAGAACACTGAAGCTTTCTTT. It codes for CASRPGQKNTEAFF.

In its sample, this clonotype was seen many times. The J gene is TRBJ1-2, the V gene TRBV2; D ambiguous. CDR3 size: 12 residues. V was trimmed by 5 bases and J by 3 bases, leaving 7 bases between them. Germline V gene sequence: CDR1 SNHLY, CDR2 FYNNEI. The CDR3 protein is CASSQRDYGYTF. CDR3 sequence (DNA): TGTGCCAGCAGTCAACGAGACTATGGCTACACCTTC.

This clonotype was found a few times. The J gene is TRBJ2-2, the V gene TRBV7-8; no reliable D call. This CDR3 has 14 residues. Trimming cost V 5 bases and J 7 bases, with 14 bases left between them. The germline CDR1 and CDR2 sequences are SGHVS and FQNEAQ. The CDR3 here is CASSPRRDHGELFF. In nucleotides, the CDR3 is TGTGCCAGCAGCCCCAGAAGGGATCACGGGGAGCTGTTTTTT.

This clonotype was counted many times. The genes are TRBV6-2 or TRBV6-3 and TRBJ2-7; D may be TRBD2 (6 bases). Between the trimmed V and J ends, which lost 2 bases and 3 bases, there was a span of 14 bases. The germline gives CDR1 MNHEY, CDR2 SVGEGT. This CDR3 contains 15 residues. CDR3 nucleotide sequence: TGTGCCAGCAGTTACGCCATTAGCGGAGACTACGAGCAGTACTTC. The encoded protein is CASSYAISGDYEQYF.

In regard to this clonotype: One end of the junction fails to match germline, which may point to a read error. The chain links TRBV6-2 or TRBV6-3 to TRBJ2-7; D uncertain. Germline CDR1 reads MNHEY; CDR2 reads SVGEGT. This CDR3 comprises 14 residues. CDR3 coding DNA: TGCGCCGGCAGTTCAGATCTAAGCCTCTACGAGCAGTACTTC. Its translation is CAGSSDLSLYEQYF.

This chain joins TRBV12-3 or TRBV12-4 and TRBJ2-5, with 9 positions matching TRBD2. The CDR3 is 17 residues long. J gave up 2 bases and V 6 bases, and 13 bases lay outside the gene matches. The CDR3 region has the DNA TGTGCCAGCAGCCATTTCCCGGGACTAGCAGGGCAAGAGACCCAGTACTTC. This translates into CASSHFPGLAGQETQYF.

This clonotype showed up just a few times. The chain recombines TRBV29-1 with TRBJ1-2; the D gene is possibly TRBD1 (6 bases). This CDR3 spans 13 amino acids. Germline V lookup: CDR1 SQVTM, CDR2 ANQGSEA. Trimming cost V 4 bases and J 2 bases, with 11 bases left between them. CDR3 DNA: TGCAGCGTTGTGCGCAGGGGCAACTATGGCTACACCTTC. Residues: CSVVRRGNYGYTF. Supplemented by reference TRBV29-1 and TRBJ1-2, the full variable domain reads SAVISQKPSRDICQRGTSLTIQCQVDSQVTMMFWYRQQPGQSLTLIATANQGSEATYESGFVIDKFPISRPNLTFSTLTVSNMSPEDSSIYLCSVVRRGNYGYTFGSGTRLTVV.

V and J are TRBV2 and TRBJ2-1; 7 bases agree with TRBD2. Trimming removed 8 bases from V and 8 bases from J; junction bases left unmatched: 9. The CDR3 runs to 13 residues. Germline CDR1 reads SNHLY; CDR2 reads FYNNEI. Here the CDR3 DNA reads TGTGCCAGCCGCACGGCGGGAGCAGATGAGCAGTTCTTC. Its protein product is CASRTAGADEQFF. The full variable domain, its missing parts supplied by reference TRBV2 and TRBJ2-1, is EPEVTQTPSHQVTQMGQEVILRCVPISNHLYFYWYRQILGQKVEFLVSFYNNEISEKSEIFDDQFSVERPDGSNFTLKIRSTKLEDSAMYFCASRTAGADEQFFGPGTRLTVL.

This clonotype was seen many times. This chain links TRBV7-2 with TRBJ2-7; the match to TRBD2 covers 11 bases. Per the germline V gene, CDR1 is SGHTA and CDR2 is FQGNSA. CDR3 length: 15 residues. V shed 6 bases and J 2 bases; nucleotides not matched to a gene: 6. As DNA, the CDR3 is TGTGCCAGCAGGGCGACTAGCGGGAACACCTACGAGCAGTACTTC. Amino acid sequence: CASRATSGNTYEQYF.

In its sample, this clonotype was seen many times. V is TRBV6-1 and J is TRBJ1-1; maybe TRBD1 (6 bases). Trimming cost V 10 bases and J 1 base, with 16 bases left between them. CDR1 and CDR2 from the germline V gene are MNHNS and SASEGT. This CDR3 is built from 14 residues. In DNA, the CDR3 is TGTGCCACCAAGGGGGAACAGAGGAACACTGAAGCTTTCTTT. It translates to CATKGEQRNTEAFF.

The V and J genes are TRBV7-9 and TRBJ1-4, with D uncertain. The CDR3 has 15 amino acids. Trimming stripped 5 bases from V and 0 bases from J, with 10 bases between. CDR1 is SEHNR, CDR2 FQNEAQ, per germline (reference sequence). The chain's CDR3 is CASSAETPTNEKLFF. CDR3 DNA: TGTGCCAGCAGCGCCGAAACCCCAACTAATGAAAAACTGTTTTTT. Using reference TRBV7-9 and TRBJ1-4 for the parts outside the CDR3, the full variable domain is DTGVSQNPRHKITKRGQNVTFRCDPISEHNRLYWYRQTLGQGPEFLTYFQNEAQLEKSRLLSDRFSAERPKGSFSTLEIQRTEQGDSAMYLCASSAETPTNEKLFFGSGTQLSVL.

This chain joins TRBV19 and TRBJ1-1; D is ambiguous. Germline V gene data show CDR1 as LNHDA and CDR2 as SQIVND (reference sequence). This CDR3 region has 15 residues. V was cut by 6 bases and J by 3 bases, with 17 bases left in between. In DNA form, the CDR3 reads TGTGCCAGTAGAAGTATGGGGTGGCAGGACACTGAAGCTTTCTTT. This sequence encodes CASRSMGWQDTEAFF.

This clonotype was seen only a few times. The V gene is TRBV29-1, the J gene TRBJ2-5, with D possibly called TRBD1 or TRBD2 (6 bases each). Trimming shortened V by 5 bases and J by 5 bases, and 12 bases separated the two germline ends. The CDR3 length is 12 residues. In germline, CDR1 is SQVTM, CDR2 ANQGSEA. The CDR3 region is CSVSRGGETQYF. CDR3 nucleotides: TGCAGCGTTTCTCGAGGGGGGGAGACCCAGTACTTC. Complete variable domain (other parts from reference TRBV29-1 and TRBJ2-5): SAVISQKPSRDICQRGTSLTIQCQVDSQVTMMFWYRQQPGQSLTLIATANQGSEATYESGFVIDKFPISRPNLTFSTLTVSNMSPEDSSIYLCSVSRGGETQYFGPGTRLLVL.

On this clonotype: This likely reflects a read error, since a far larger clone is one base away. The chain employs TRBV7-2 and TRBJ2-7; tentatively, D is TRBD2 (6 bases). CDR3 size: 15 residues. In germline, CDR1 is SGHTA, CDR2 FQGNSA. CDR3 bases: TGTGCCAGCAGTTTAGCCTGGGAGGTAGTGCGCGAGCAGTACTTC. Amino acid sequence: CASSLAWEVVREQYF.

The CDR3 protein is CASSAGTIVEAFF. CDR3 DNA sequence: TGTGCCAGCAGTGCCGGGACAATCGTTGAAGCTTTCTTT. The V gene is TRBV25-1, the J gene TRBJ1-1, with D possibly being TRBD1 (6 bases). The V gene lost 4 bases and the J gene lost 7 bases, with 13 bases spanning the gap. The germline V gene encodes CDR1 MGHDK and CDR2 SYGVNS. There are 13 residues in the CDR3.